Sequencing of this T cell receptor beta chain was carried out in a study of blood T cell repertoires in COVID-19. On the study more broadly: From the United States, Italy and Spain came samples of acute and convalescent COVID-19. PBMCs, B-cell-depleted T cells, or T cells provided the cDNA or gDNA that made up the material.

Profiling relied on immunoSEQ multiplex PCR, and the TCRdb table lists in-frame clones only, not all of them. In the table there are about 97,000 clones, about 85% of which are singletons. The germline V and J ends were trimmed by 3 bases and 11 bases, with 11 bases remaining between them. Germline CDR1 and CDR2: SGHTA and FQGNSA. There are 12 residues in the CDR3. The TCR sequence derives from a man in his fifties or sixties with acute or convalescent COVID-19. The chain recombines TRBV7-2 with TRBJ1-3, with TRBD1 as a possible D gene (5 bases). Material for sequencing was peripheral blood. The CDR3 sequence is CASSLARGAIYF. CDR3 coding DNA: TGTGCCAGCAGCTTGGCCCGGGGGGCCATATATTTT.